This TCR beta chain appears in the sequencing data of a study of Ad26.COV2.S vaccination and SARS-CoV-2 variants. Produced via immunoSEQ multiplex PCR; TCRdb's table is partial and in-frame only. The data show just over 350,000 clones, roughly 81% seen once. Germline-derived CDR1 and CDR2 are SGHRS and YFSETQ. The V gene lost 0 bases and the J gene lost 6 bases, with 22 bases spanning the gap. The CDR3 spans 18 residues. Treatment of the sample: 15 to 20 received Ad26.COV2.S at low or high dose, single or two shots; five or six received placebo; per-sample allocation not given. Each sample was drawn 63 days after the first injection (of vaccine or placebo).

This sequence joins TRBV5-1 and TRBJ2-1, with D tentatively TRBD1 (6 bases). The sample in question was peripheral blood, obtained in a trial of Ad26.COV2.S vaccine versus placebo. This sequence originates from a person aged 18-60 years who received the Ad26.COV2.S COVID-19 vaccine or a placebo. The CDR3 coding sequence is TGCGCCAGCAGCTTGGCCCCCGACCGAACTTCCAGGGGCAATGAGCAGTTCTTC. Translating gives CASSLAPDRTSRGNEQFF.